One and the same sample provided the 26 T cell receptor beta chains below, sequenced in a study of CD4 T cells in relation to SARS-CoV-2 and coronaviruses. Profiled with immunoSEQ multiplex PCR; TCRdb holds only in-frame clones, not every one. This sample has 35,000 to 45,000 clones; 85% to 90% occur once, and the top ten carry 9% to 9.5%. Sample: memory CD4+ T cells from PBMCs. Source of these receptors: an adult with COVID-19.

The chain combines TRBV5-1 with TRBJ2-3, with 11 bases matching TRBD2. The CDR3 is 17 amino acids. V was clipped by 0 bases and J by 0 bases; unmatched bases: 3. CDR1 is SGHRS and CDR2 is YFSETQ in the germline V gene. The CDR3 nucleotides read TGCGCCAGCAGCTTGGGGGCTAGCGGGGGGAGCACAGATACGCAGTATTTT. This encodes CASSLGASGGSTDTQYF.

This chain joins TRBV12-3 or TRBV12-4 and TRBJ1-2; D unclear. The CDR3 is 13 residues long. V gave up 6 bases and J gave up 8 bases, with 16 bases separating them. The CDR3 DNA follows: TGTGCCAGCAGACCAACAGTGAATCAGGGCTACACCTTC. Its protein product is CASRPTVNQGYTF.

V is TRBV25-1 and J is TRBJ2-4, with TRBD1 matching 8 bases. Germline loops: CDR1 MGHDK, CDR2 SYGVNS. With 1 base clipped from V and 2 bases from J, the junction kept 7 bases outside the gene matches. This CDR3 region has 17 residues. As DNA, the CDR3 is TGTGCCAGCAGTGAATCTGACAGGGGTGGATCCAAAAACATTCAGTACTTC. Amino acid sequence: CASSESDRGGSKNIQYF.

A few counts support this clone. This chain joins TRBV9 and TRBJ2-1; tentative D call: TRBD1 (5 bases). CDR1 is SGDLS and CDR2 is YYNGEE in the germline V gene. This CDR3 spans 17 amino acids. The V end lost 0 bases, the J end lost 3 bases, and 16 bases lay between the germline ends. The CDR3 region has the DNA TGTGCCAGCAGCGTAGCAGGGAACTCGTTAAGCTACAATGAGCAGTTCTTC. Protein product: CASSVAGNSLSYNEQFF.

CDR3 DNA: TGTGCCAGCAGCTTAGCGCCGGGACGTAGCTCTGGGGCCAACGTCCTGACTTTC. As protein: CASSLAPGRSSGANVLTF. V usage is TRBV7-9 and J usage is TRBJ2-6; the D call may be TRBD1 or TRBD2 (5 bases each). This CDR3 has 18 residues. Germline values: CDR1 SEHNR, CDR2 FQNEAQ (reference sequence). Trimming pared 0 bases from V and 0 bases from J, leaving 12 bases between.

The chain joins TRBV2 to TRBJ2-7; D may be TRBD1 or TRBD2 (5 bases each). Deletions cut 4 bases from V and 2 bases from J, with 12 bases between. CDR1 SNHLY and CDR2 FYNNEI come from the germline V gene. This CDR3 comprises 14 residues. The CDR3 is CASSGGTLAYEQYF. CDR3 sequence (DNA): TGTGCCAGCAGTGGGGGGACGCTAGCCTACGAGCAGTACTTC.

This rearrangement joins TRBV6-5 to TRBJ1-4; 7 nucleotides line up with TRBD1. After removal of 6 bases from V and 7 bases from J, the junction contained 8 bases not matched to a gene. This CDR3 is built from 14 residues. Germline CDR1 and CDR2: MNHEY and SVGAGI. The CDR3 sequence is CASSGDSFAEKLFF. The CDR3 DNA is TGTGCCAGCAGCGGGGACAGTTTCGCTGAAAAACTGTTTTTT.

The chain has TRBV6-2 or TRBV6-3 and TRBJ1-6; D gene ambiguous. Germline V gene lookup returns CDR1 MNHEY and CDR2 SVGEGT. V was clipped by 2 bases and J by 3 bases, with 8 bases between them. The CDR3 extends over 15 amino acids. Written as DNA, the CDR3 is TGTGCCAGCAGTTACCGGCAGGACTATAATTCACCCCTCCACTTT. It encodes CASSYRQDYNSPLHF.

The chain links TRBV27 to TRBJ2-7, with TRBD2 matching 7 bases. V shed 5 bases, J shed 0 bases, and the junction held 13 bases outside the gene matches. The CDR3 consists of 17 residues. Germline V gene sequence: CDR1 MNHEY, CDR2 SMNVEV (reference sequence). CDR3 bases: TGTGCCAGCAGTAAAACACCCCTAGCGGCCGGCTCCTACGAGCAGTACTTC. Translating gives CASSKTPLAAGSYEQYF.

V and J are TRBV18 and TRBJ1-5; possible D gene TRBD1, 6 bases. V lost 3 bases and J 3 bases, leaving 15 bases between the germline ends. Per germline, CDR1 KGHSH and CDR2 LQKENI. The CDR3 runs to 16 residues. The CDR3 protein is CASSPVGGGFNQPQHF. The CDR3 DNA is TGTGCCAGCTCACCCGTTGGAGGGGGATTCAATCAGCCCCAGCATTTT. Variable domain in full (rest from reference TRBV18 and TRBJ1-5): NAGVMQNPRHLVRRRGQEARLRCSPMKGHSHVYWYRQLPEEGLKFMVYLQKENIIDESGMPKERFSAEFPKEGPSILRIQQVVRGDSAAYFCASSPVGGGFNQPQHFGDGTRLSIL.

The CDR3 region is CASSLVMSGRTEAFF. CDR3 bases: TGTGCCAGCAGCTTAGTAATGTCGGGGAGAACTGAAGCTTTCTTT. The chain is built from TRBV7-2 and TRBJ1-1; D not resolved. Trimming cost V 1 base and J 5 bases, with 14 bases left between them. The length of the CDR3 is 15 residues. Germline values: CDR1 SGHTA, CDR2 FQGNSA.

The CDR3 DNA follows: TGCGCCAGCAGATCAGGACGGATCCAAGAGACCCAGTACTTC. Protein product: CASRSGRIQETQYF. The V and J genes are TRBV5-1 and TRBJ2-5, with unresolved D. The V and J ends lost 5 bases and 1 base respectively, with 12 bases between them. Germline values: CDR1 SGHRS, CDR2 YFSETQ. This CDR3 has 14 residues. The variable domain in full, completed from reference TRBV5-1 and TRBJ2-5, reads KAGVTQTPRYLIKTRGQQVTLSCSPISGHRSVSWYQQTPGQGLQFLFEYFSETQRNKGNFPGRFSGRQFSNSRSEMNVSTLELGDSALYLCASRSGRIQETQYFGPGTRLLVL.

The chain carries TRBV29-1 and TRBJ1-1; unclear D gene. This CDR3 is built from 12 residues. The V and J ends lost 4 bases and 1 base respectively, with 7 bases between them. Germline V gene lookup returns CDR1 SQVTM and CDR2 ANQGSEA. CDR3 sequence reads: CSVATKNTEAFF. DNA of the CDR3: TGCAGCGTTGCAACAAAGAACACTGAAGCTTTCTTT. Complete variable domain (other parts from reference TRBV29-1 and TRBJ1-1): SAVISQKPSRDICQRGTSLTIQCQVDSQVTMMFWYRQQPGQSLTLIATANQGSEATYESGFVIDKFPISRPNLTFSTLTVSNMSPEDSSIYLCSVATKNTEAFFGQGTRLTVV.

This chain links TRBV24-1 with TRBJ1-5, with a tentative D call TRBD1 (6 bases). Germline V lookup: CDR1 KGHDR, CDR2 SFDVKD. CDR3 length: 13 residues. The germline V and J ends were trimmed by 9 bases and 7 bases, with 15 bases remaining between them. In nucleotides, the CDR3 is TGTGCCACCGCACAGGGTGTCGGCCAGCCCCAGCATTTT. As protein: CATAQGVGQPQHF.

The chain links TRBV5-1 to TRBJ2-2; perhaps TRBD2 as D (6 bases). Germline CDR1 and CDR2: SGHRS and YFSETQ. The CDR3 covers 17 residues. V was cut by 3 bases and J by 4 bases, with 19 bases left in between. CDR3 residues: CASSWTLQGAGTGELFF. The CDR3 DNA reads TGCGCCAGCAGCTGGACCCTTCAGGGAGCGGGCACCGGGGAGCTGTTTTTT.

J is TRBJ2-1 and V is TRBV5-4, with TRBD2 matching over 10 bases. J lost 1 base, V lost 3 bases, and 4 bases had no gene match. Germline V CDR1 and CDR2: SGHNT, YYREEE (reference sequence). This CDR3 has 16 residues. The CDR3 coding sequence is TGTGCCAGCAGCTGGAAGACTAGCGGGTCCTACAATGAGCAGTTCTTC. It encodes CASSWKTSGSYNEQFF.

The chain couples TRBV29-1 to TRBJ1-4, with D uncertain. CDR1 is SQVTM and CDR2 is ANQGSEA in the germline V gene. The length of the CDR3 is 12 residues. Between the trimmed V and J ends, which lost 6 bases and 7 bases, there was a span of 12 bases. DNA of the CDR3: TGCAGCGTGGCAGGAGCTCCTGAAAAACTGTTTTTT. It is translated as CSVAGAPEKLFF.

The rearrangement links TRBV7-2 to TRBJ1-3, with D possibly TRBD1 on 6 matching bases. The CDR3 is made up of 16 amino acids. Trimming pared 0 bases from V and 0 bases from J, leaving 9 bases between. The germline gives CDR1 SGHTA, CDR2 FQGNSA. The CDR3 sequence: CASSLAGGHSGNTIYF. The DNA for the CDR3 is TGTGCCAGCAGCTTAGCGGGGGGCCACTCTGGAAACACCATATATTTT.

Only one count was recorded for this clone. Here the CDR3 DNA reads TGTGCCAGCAGCCAGGTCCCCTACGAGCAGTACTTC. Protein product: CASSQVPYEQYF. This chain links TRBV3-1 (or the pseudogene TRBV3-2) with TRBJ2-7; D gene uncertain. Germline loops: CDR1 LGHDT, CDR2 YNNKEL (reference sequence). V was pared by 3 bases and J by 2 bases, with 5 bases between. The CDR3 sequence is 12 residues long.

The CDR3 coding sequence is TGTGCCAGCAGTTGGTTGGAGACCCAGTACTTC. Its translation: CASSWLETQYF. The chain employs TRBV6-4 and TRBJ2-5, with no clear D. The V gene lost 5 bases and the J gene lost 5 bases, with 6 bases spanning the gap. Germline V gives CDR1 MRHNA, CDR2 SNTAGT. The CDR3 spans 11 residues.

This clone was seen only a few times. The CDR3 coding sequence is TGTGCCAGCAGTGAAGGTCCTAGACCGCACTACGAGCAGTACTTC. Protein: CASSEGPRPHYEQYF. J is TRBJ2-7 and V is TRBV6-1; D not certain. The V and J ends lost 1 base and 3 bases respectively, with 13 bases between them. CDR1 and CDR2 from the germline V gene are MNHNS and SASEGT. The CDR3 has 15 amino acids.

This clone was observed a few times. J is TRBJ1-1 and V is TRBV25-1, with D perhaps TRBD1 (5 bases). The CDR3 runs to 14 residues. Germline loops: CDR1 MGHDK, CDR2 SYGVNS. V lost 2 bases and J lost 6, with 13 bases in between. The CDR3 loop reads CASSERGTYPEAFF. The DNA of the CDR3 is TGTGCCAGCAGTGAACGGGGGACTTACCCTGAAGCTTTCTTT.

The rearrangement links TRBV15 to TRBJ2-5, with D unclear. The CDR3 runs 12 residues. The germline CDR1 and CDR2 sequences are LNHNV and YYDKDF (reference sequence). V lost 4 bases, J lost 1 base, and 4 bases lay in between. The CDR3 bases are TGTGCCACCAGCATTAGCCAAGAGACCCAGTACTTC. Encoded protein: CATSISQETQYF.

J is TRBJ2-3 and V is TRBV7-6, with D possibly matching TRBD2 (7 bases). The CDR3 covers 16 residues. The V and J ends lost 1 base and 1 base respectively, with 12 bases between them. Germline V CDR1 and CDR2: SGHVS, FNYEAQ. CDR3 residues: CASSLGGGGGTDTQYF. In DNA, the CDR3 is TGTGCCAGCAGCTTAGGTGGGGGGGGCGGCACAGATACGCAGTATTTT.

This rearrangement joins TRBV4-2 to TRBJ1-1, with TRBD1 as a possible D gene (6 bases). The CDR3 has 15 amino acids. Trimming took 0 bases from V and 4 from J, leaving 12 bases between them. The germline gives CDR1 LGHNA, CDR2 YNFKEQ. CDR3 residues: CASSQDTGWATEAFF. The CDR3 nucleotides are TGTGCCAGCAGCCAAGATACAGGGTGGGCCACTGAAGCTTTCTTT.

The chain couples TRBV6-1 to TRBJ2-3, with 9 bases that match TRBD2. There are 17 residues in the CDR3. After removal of 4 bases from V and 2 bases from J, the junction contained 10 bases not matched to a gene. CDR1 MNHNS and CDR2 SASEGT come from the germline V gene. The chain's CDR3 is CASSAVLAGSPTDTQYF. DNA of the CDR3: TGTGCCAGCAGTGCGGTGCTAGCGGGGAGCCCCACAGATACGCAGTATTTT.